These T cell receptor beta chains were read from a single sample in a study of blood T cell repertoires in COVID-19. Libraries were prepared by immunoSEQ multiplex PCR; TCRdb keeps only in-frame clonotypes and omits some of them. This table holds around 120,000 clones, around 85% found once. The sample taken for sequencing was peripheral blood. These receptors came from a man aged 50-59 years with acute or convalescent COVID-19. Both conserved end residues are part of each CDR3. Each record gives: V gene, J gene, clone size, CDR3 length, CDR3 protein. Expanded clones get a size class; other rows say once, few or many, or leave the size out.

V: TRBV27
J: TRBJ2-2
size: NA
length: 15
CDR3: CASSLGTFNTGELFF

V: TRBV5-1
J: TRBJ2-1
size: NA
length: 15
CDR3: CASSVGQGAYNEQFF

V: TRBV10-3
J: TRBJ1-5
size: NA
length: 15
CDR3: CAISKQGGEGQPQHF

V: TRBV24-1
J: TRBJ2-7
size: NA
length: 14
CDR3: CATSESGTAYEQYF

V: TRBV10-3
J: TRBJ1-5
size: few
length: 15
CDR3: CAISESKGGDQPQHF

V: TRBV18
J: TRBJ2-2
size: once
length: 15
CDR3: CASSPLSHYTGELFF

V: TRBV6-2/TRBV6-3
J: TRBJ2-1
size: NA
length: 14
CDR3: CASSSGGTNNEQFF

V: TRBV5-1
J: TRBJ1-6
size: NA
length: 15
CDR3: CASSLNTGGNSPLHF

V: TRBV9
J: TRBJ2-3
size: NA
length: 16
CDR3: CASSVGTSESTDTQYF

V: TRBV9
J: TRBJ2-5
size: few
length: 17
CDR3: CASSDPFGQGRLETQYF